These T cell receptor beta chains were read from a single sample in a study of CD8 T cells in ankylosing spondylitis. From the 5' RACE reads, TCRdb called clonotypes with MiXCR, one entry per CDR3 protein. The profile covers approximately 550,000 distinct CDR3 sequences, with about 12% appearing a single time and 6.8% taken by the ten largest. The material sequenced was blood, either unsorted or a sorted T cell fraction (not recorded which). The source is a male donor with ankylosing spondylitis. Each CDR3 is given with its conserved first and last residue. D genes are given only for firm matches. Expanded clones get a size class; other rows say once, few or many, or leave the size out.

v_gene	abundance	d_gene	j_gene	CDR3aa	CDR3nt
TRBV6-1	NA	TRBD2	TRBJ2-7	CASPGLAGGPYEQYF	TGTGCCAGCCCGGGACTAGCGGGAGGGCCCTACGAGCAGTACTTC
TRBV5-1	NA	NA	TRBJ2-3	CASSPPLGSSSDTQYF	TGCGCCAGCAGCCCCCCCCTGGGGTCTAGCTCAGATACGCAGTATTTT
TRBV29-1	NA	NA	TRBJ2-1	CSVEVGFSGRGIDEQFF	TGCAGCGTTGAAGTCGGTTTTAGCGGCAGGGGGATCGATGAGCAGTTCTTC
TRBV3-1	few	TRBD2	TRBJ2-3	CASSQDPASGRYTQYF	TGTGCCAGCAGCCAAGATCCGGCTAGCGGGAGATATACGCAGTATTTT
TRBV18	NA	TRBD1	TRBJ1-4	CASSLGQVGEKLFF	TGTGCCAGCTCACTCGGACAGGTTGGGGAAAAACTGTTTTTT
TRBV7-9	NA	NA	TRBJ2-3	CASRTWTDRTDTQYF	TGTGCCAGCAGAACCTGGACAGATCGCACAGATACGCAGTATTTT
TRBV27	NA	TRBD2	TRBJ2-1	CASSLPPGLRINEQFF	TGTGCCAGCAGTTTACCTCCGGGACTACGGATCAATGAGCAGTTCTTC
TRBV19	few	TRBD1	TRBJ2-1	CASSIETGFEQFF	TGTGCCAGTAGTATAGAGACAGGGTTCGAGCAGTTCTTC
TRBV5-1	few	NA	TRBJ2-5	CASSFEAVGETQYF	TGCGCCAGCAGCTTTGAGGCTGTGGGGGAGACCCAGTACTTC
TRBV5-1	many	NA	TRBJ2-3	CASSLVGRSTDTQYF	TGCGCCAGCAGCTTGGTAGGCAGAAGCACAGATACGCAGTATTTT
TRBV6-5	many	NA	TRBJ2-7	CASSSHASYSYEQYF	TGTGCCAGCAGTTCTCACGCATCCTACTCCTACGAGCAGTACTTC
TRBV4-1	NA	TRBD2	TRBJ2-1	CASRPPAGEGSKFF	TGCGCCAGCAGGCCCCCGGCGGGAGAGGGGAGTAAGTTCTTC
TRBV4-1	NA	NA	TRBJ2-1	CASSQRRGTVNEQFF	TGCGCCAGCAGCCAGCGACGCGGGACAGTAAATGAGCAGTTCTTC
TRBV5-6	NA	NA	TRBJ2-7	CASSLVLQGGEQYF	TGTGCCAGCAGCTTGGTCTTACAGGGTGGCGAGCAGTACTTC
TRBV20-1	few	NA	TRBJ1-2	CSATGSGVSPNYGYTF	TGCAGTGCCACGGGTTCAGGGGTGAGCCCTAACTATGGCTACACCTTC
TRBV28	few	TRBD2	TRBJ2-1	CASSHQAGINYNEQFF	TGTGCCAGCAGTCACCAAGCGGGAATAAACTACAATGAGCAGTTCTTC
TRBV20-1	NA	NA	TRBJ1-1	CSARAGGETEAFF	TGCAGTGCTAGAGCGGGGGGGGAAACTGAAGCTTTCTTT
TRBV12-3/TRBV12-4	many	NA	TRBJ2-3	CASSSARSTDTQYF	TGTGCCAGCAGCTCTGCTCGGAGCACAGATACGCAGTATTTT
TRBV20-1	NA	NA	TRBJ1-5	CSASLTREQPQHF	TGCAGTGCTAGTCTTACAAGGGAGCAGCCCCAGCATTTT
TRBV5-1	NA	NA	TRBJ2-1	CASSFMIPNEQFF	TGCGCCAGCAGCTTTATGATCCCCAATGAGCAGTTCTTC
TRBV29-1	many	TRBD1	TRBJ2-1	CSVTTGPNNEQFF	TGCAGCGTGACGACAGGGCCCAACAATGAGCAGTTCTTC
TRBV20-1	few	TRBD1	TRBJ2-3	CSASQDRVWSDTQYF	TGCAGTGCTAGTCAGGACAGGGTTTGGTCAGATACGCAGTATTTT
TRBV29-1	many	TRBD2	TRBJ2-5	CSAGLAGGPETQYF	TGCAGCGCCGGACTAGCGGGAGGGCCGGAGACCCAGTACTTC
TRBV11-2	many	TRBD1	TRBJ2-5	CASSLRQGPPLGETQYF	TGTGCCAGCAGCCTTCGACAGGGCCCCCCGCTCGGAGAGACCCAGTACTTC
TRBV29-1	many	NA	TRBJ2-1	CGGGQNNEQFF	TGCGGGGGGGGACAGAACAATGAGCAGTTCTTC
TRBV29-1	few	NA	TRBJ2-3	CSGERADTQYF	TGCAGTGGGGAACGGGCAGATACGCAGTATTTT
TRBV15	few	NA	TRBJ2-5	CATSRLQGSGAQYF	TGTGCCACCAGCAGACTACAGGGCTCGGGGGCCCAGTACTTC
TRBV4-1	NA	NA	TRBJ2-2	CASSQDSGRETGELFF	TGCGCCAGCAGCCAAGATTCTGGACGGGAAACCGGGGAGCTGTTTTTT
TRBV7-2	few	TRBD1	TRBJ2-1	CASSLATGAHNEQFF	TGTGCCAGCAGCTTAGCGACAGGGGCTCACAATGAGCAGTTCTTC
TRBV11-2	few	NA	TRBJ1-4	CASSPLFVFGVEKTNEKLFF	TGTGCCAGCAGCCCCCTGTTTGTATTTGGAGTCGAGAAAACTAATGAAAAACTGTTTTTT
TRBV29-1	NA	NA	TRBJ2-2	CSVTGPGNTGELFF	TGCAGCGTAACCGGCCCTGGGAACACCGGGGAGCTGTTTTTT